These 5 T cell receptor beta chains were all obtained from the same sample, sequenced in a study of blood T cell repertoires in COVID-19. Libraries were prepared by immunoSEQ multiplex PCR; TCRdb keeps only in-frame clonotypes and omits some of them. The sample yields nearly 110,000 clones, 84% seen once. The sequenced sample consisted of peripheral blood. These receptors came from an older woman with acute or convalescent COVID-19.

In this sample, this clone turned up a few times. This chain uses TRBV29-1 with TRBJ2-3; TRBD1 aligns across 7 bases. This CDR3 is built from 14 residues. The germline CDR1 and CDR2 sequences are SQVTM and ANQGSEA. V shed 5 bases, J shed 0 bases, and the junction held 5 bases outside the gene matches. The chain's CDR3 is CSVQTQGSTDTQYF. As DNA, the CDR3 is TGCAGCGTTCAAACACAGGGGAGCACAGATACGCAGTATTTT.

The chain combines TRBV2 with TRBJ1-3; D is uncertain. The germline V and J ends were trimmed by 7 bases and 1 base, with 8 bases remaining between them. CDR1 and CDR2 (germline): SNHLY, FYNNEI. This CDR3 has 13 residues. Here the CDR3 reads CASKRASGNTIYF. Written as DNA, the CDR3 is TGTGCCAGCAAGAGGGCTTCTGGAAACACCATATATTTT.

This rearrangement joins TRBV5-1 to TRBJ1-1; no firm D call. Trimming removed 0 bases from V and 5 bases from J, with 8 bases in between. CDR1 and CDR2 (germline): SGHRS, YFSETQ. The length of the CDR3 is 13 residues. The CDR3 DNA follows: TGCGCCAGCAGCTTGGGGGCGCGTACTGAAGCTTTCTTT. Its protein is CASSLGARTEAFF.

The CDR3 sequence: CASSSLNSQPQHF. Here the CDR3 DNA reads TGTGCCAGCAGCTCCTTAAATAGTCAGCCCCAGCATTTT. V usage is TRBV7-9 and J usage is TRBJ1-5; D uncertain. CDR1 is SEHNR and CDR2 is FQNEAQ in the germline V gene (reference sequence). This CDR3 spans 13 amino acids. The V end was cut by 4 bases, the J end by 6 bases, with 10 bases between.

This clone was detected once. The chain is built from TRBV15 and TRBJ1-4; possibly TRBD1 for D (5 bases). V shed 1 base and J shed 2 bases, with 8 bases lying between them. The CDR3 is 15 residues long. Germline lookup yields CDR1 LNHNV and CDR2 YYDKDF (reference sequence). The CDR3 reads CATSRAPGTNEKLFF. The DNA for the CDR3 is TGTGCCACCAGCAGAGCCCCAGGGACTAATGAAAAACTGTTTTTT.